Reported below is one TCR beta chain. This clonotype appeared a single time. Its target antigen remains unknown. No much larger clone exists at a distance of one base, and base qualities are not known. The library was generated by PCR. Sequencer: Illumina HiSeq 2500. Unique molecular identifiers were incorporated into TCR beta cDNA libraries to reduce PCR and sequencing biases. Every 1 to 10 million input T cells yielded approximately 500,000 cDNA molecules, meaning each molecule approximated one T cell. The same protocol used for the earlier healthy control dataset was applied to prepare and sequence the patient libraries. Samples belonging to the same batch were prepared together, multiplexed and sequenced on a shared HiSeq lane. Under the source paper's analysis protocol: MIGEC handled the raw barcoded reads, throwing out single-read molecular identifier groups before consensus assembly and CDR3 extraction. Clonotype tables were post-analysed with VDJtools, normalizing diversity by down-sampling all datasets to the smallest sample size. To correct batch-related cross-sample contamination, repertoire overlap clustering matched CDR3 amino acid sequences but not nucleotide sequences. The raw public data were reprocessed by TCRdb itself: fastp quality trimming at Q25, MiXCR clonotype calling, in-frame beta chains only. Rows with one shared CDR3 protein collapse into an entry with the most common genes and DNA. TCRdb assigned the V and J calls; the authors' analysis was not used. The sample table lists hundreds of thousands of distinct CDR3 sequences, 55% to 60% of them with a count of one. 10% to 12% of the sample belongs to the ten largest clones.

To demonstrate the VDJtools post-analysis software, the study profiled TCR beta repertoires from the peripheral blood of about a dozen young patients with multiple sclerosis. The patients with multiple sclerosis were children and adolescents between roughly 6 and 16 years of age. These data belong to a study of post-analysis software for immune sequencing data (dated by TCRdb to between 2015 and 2017). For context, the study as a whole: Relapsing-remitting, secondary progressive and progressive-relapsing multiple sclerosis were recorded as disease courses, and subtype annotation was lacking for some patients. The patient repertoires were compared against approximately twelve previously published healthy control repertoires obtained from donors aged 6 to 25 years. A subset of samples was prepared in parallel using single-end sample barcoding, then pooled and co-amplified after Illumina adapter ligation.

Here is what the overall study found, with its caveats: Strong co-clustering of samples prepared in the same batch was shown by direct clustering with F measure, prompting a batch-effect correction. Multiple sclerosis patients had significantly lower normalized Chao1 diversity than controls, a result that suggests substantial peripheral T-cell clonal expansion. The control group was slightly older than the multiple sclerosis patient group.

The specimen was blood. The sequence was collected from a girl between 2 and 10 years old with multiple sclerosis.

The CDR3 amino acid sequence is: CASSQLLAGGLTDTQYF. The nucleotide sequence is TGTGCCAGCAGCCAACTTCTAGCGGGAGGACTCACAGATACGCAGTATTTT. The rearrangement joined TRBV3-1 to TRBJ2-3; 11 bases in between match TRBD2. Ends trimmed: V by 2 bases, J by 2 bases; bases unmatched to a gene: 6. The CDR3 runs 17 residues from the cysteine to the phenylalanine. Solely the CDR3 DNA is kept, with 51 bases framed from the first base. From the germline V gene (reference sequence), CDR1 is LGHDT and CDR2 is YNNKEL.